This T cell receptor (beta chain) is from a study of T cell clonality in common variable immunodeficiency. Points from the study as a whole: The cause of increased CVID clonality remains unclear without subpopulation sequencing. TCRbeta clonality was increased in CVID versus healthy controls. In common variable immunodeficiency, TCR beta chains reportedly carried fewer deletions and N-nucleotide insertions.

Germline CDR1 is SNHLY and CDR2 is FYNNEI. This CDR3 has 14 amino acids. Trimming pared 5 bases from V and 0 bases from J, leaving 11 bases between. Clones were sequenced by immunoSEQ multiplex PCR, and TCRdb holds only the in-frame ones, with some missing. The sample is made up of 23,000 or so clones, none counted only once. The CVID group had 15 females and approximately 30 males, mean age approximately 40. Details on this clone: The antigen remains unidentified. The observed sequence ends 3 residues before the CDR3 terminus, with the missing tail filled in from the germline J gene.

The chain recombines TRBV2 with TRBJ2-7; D is unclear. The source material was peripheral blood mononuclear cells. This clonotype was obtained from a human donor with common variable immunodeficiency. CDR3 in amino acids: CASSPGPVSYEQYF. The sequenced CDR3 bases are TGTGCCAGCAGTCCAGGCCCGGTCTCCTACGAG.